Listed below are T cell receptor beta chains from one sample, sequenced in a study of T-cell memory formation after mild COVID-19. TCRdb processed the 5' RACE reads anew with MiXCR; each CDR3 protein has one entry. The data contain roughly 220,000 distinct CDR3 sequences, approximately 10% of them singletons. The sample taken for sequencing was PBMCs or a T cell subset sorted from them (not recorded which). These receptors were collected from a man between 18 and 29 years old who had mild COVID-19 (a few samples of this study predate the infection). Cell type and time point are not known. CDR3s include the opening cysteine and the closing phenylalanine or tryptophan.

CASNRVGNEKLFF	TRBV12-3/TRBV12-4	TRBJ1-4
CSASGGEQPQHF	TRBV20-1	TRBJ1-5
CASSPNSGQGFEKLFF	TRBV5-1	TRBJ1-4
CASCPQANTDTQYF	TRBV11-2	TRBJ2-3
CSVRPLGDTQYF	TRBV29-1	TRBJ2-3
CASSNEGRERTGELFF	TRBV28	TRBJ2-2
CASSLGLPRSGELFF	TRBV7-2	TRBJ2-2
CASSPRYNEQFF	TRBV3-1	TRBJ2-1
CASSSGTGIYGYTF	TRBV7-2	TRBJ1-2
CSATLAGNTGELFF	TRBV20-1	TRBJ2-2
CASSPPVAGEETQYF	TRBV5-1	TRBJ2-5
CASTPSGGPQYF	TRBV2	TRBJ2-3
CSARDLWGGPHGYTF	TRBV20-1	TRBJ1-2
CASSVAGTYQETQYF	TRBV6-1	TRBJ2-5
CASSPTGTGDTDTQYF	TRBV28	TRBJ2-3
CASSSSGGSETQYF	TRBV12-3/TRBV12-4	TRBJ2-5
CATGVGKQETQYF	TRBV24-1	TRBJ2-5
CASSPASYNEQFF	TRBV18	TRBJ2-1
CASSIDTDTQYF	TRBV5-4	TRBJ2-3
CSVALKRPDNEQFF	TRBV29-1	TRBJ2-1
CASTPQEGNTQYF	TRBV12-3/TRBV12-4	TRBJ2-3
CAWSPGLAAQYF	TRBV30	TRBJ2-3
CASSSGTRSQETQYF	TRBV11-1	TRBJ2-5
CSARLVPDTQYF	TRBV20-1	TRBJ2-3
CASRDDRTEQFF	TRBV7-2	TRBJ2-1
CASSSLTSGGISYEQYF	TRBV6-2/TRBV6-3	TRBJ2-7
CSANPDYQETQYF	TRBV20-1	TRBJ2-5
CATRGAAHNEQFF	TRBV10-3	TRBJ2-1
CASSVTRNTGELFF	TRBV5-1	TRBJ2-2
CASSLAYGGTEQFF	TRBV12-3/TRBV12-4	TRBJ2-1
CASSLNPRETQYF	TRBV12-3/TRBV12-4	TRBJ2-5
CAIKDTHTDLSFF	TRBV10-3	TRBJ1-6
CASRRTYRGVNSPLHF	TRBV5-1	TRBJ1-6
CASSSPSGGTDTQYF	TRBV7-9	TRBJ2-3
CASSLGTGYNEQFF	TRBV5-1	TRBJ2-1
CASSRMGGKETQYF	TRBV6-5	TRBJ2-5
CATSDFNTGGGSYNEQFF	TRBV24-1	TRBJ2-1
CASSQEYGNSPLHF	TRBV5-1	TRBJ1-6
CASSFAVAGVSEKLFF	TRBV12-3/TRBV12-4	TRBJ1-4
CASTGLETQYF	TRBV11-2	TRBJ2-5
CSVDWVTGRDGYTF	TRBV29-1	TRBJ1-2
CASTTLSGLVAFF	TRBV28	TRBJ1-1
CASSPTQGGGTDTQYF	TRBV7-2	TRBJ2-3
CASSQEARRNIQYF	TRBV4-3	TRBJ2-4
CATSDRPGRQYF	TRBV24-1	TRBJ2-3
CASSAAANYGYTF	TRBV9	TRBJ1-2
CASSLGLAGGREQFF	TRBV4-3	TRBJ2-1
CASSSPEDYQSNEQFF	TRBV5-1	TRBJ2-1
CASRVRGSVTEAFF	TRBV12-3/TRBV12-4	TRBJ1-1
CSAKINGGYGYTF	TRBV20-1	TRBJ1-2
CASSALGGYYGYTF	TRBV7-9	TRBJ1-2
CAIKGLADTTGELFF	TRBV10-3	TRBJ2-2
CASKGNQGDTEAFF	TRBV5-1	TRBJ1-1
CASSAALSSNSNQPQHF	TRBV4-2	TRBJ1-5
CASSLGLAGGNQETQYF	TRBV7-2	TRBJ2-5
CASSYNRAVNTEAFF	TRBV7-9	TRBJ1-1
CASSLVLWAGTQYF	TRBV7-2	TRBJ2-3